These T cell receptor beta chains were read from a single sample in a study of blood T cell repertoires in COVID-19. Libraries were prepared by immunoSEQ multiplex PCR; TCRdb keeps only in-frame clonotypes and omits some of them. The top ten clones hold approximately 10% of a sample with about 160,000 clones, 87% of them seen once. Sequenced material: peripheral blood. The receptors were gathered from a woman in her 70s with COVID-19, enrolled during active disease. CDR3s include the opening cysteine and the closing phenylalanine or tryptophan. Each record gives: clone size, D gene, V gene, J gene, CDR3 protein, CDR3 DNA. The D gene is left open where the match is weak. Not every row has a clone size; where given, it reads once, few, many or a size class.

clone size: .
D gene: .
V gene: TRBV13
J gene: TRBJ1-2
CDR3 protein: CASSLGGRGSAGYTF
CDR3 DNA: TGTGCCAGCAGCTTGGGTGGCAGGGGTTCAGCTGGCTACACCTTC

clone size: .
D gene: .
V gene: TRBV5-1
J gene: TRBJ1-4
CDR3 protein: CASSFETTNEKLFF
CDR3 DNA: TGCGCCAGCAGCTTCGAGACAACTAATGAAAAACTGTTTTTT

clone size: .
D gene: TRBD1
V gene: TRBV2
J gene: TRBJ2-2
CDR3 protein: CASSAGGGTTGELFF
CDR3 DNA: TGTGCCAGCAGTGCAGGGGGTGGGACCACCGGGGAGCTGTTTTTT

clone size: .
D gene: .
V gene: TRBV5-1
J gene: TRBJ2-6
CDR3 protein: CASSEGDTSGANVLTF
CDR3 DNA: TGCGCCAGCAGTGAAGGGGACACCTCTGGGGCCAACGTCCTGACTTTC

clone size: .
D gene: .
V gene: TRBV6-5
J gene: TRBJ1-1
CDR3 protein: CASKKGGTEAFF
CDR3 DNA: TGTGCCAGCAAAAAAGGGGGCACTGAAGCTTTCTTT

clone size: .
D gene: .
V gene: TRBV19
J gene: TRBJ1-1
CDR3 protein: CASSIRSRNTEAFF
CDR3 DNA: TGTGCCAGTAGTATAAGATCGAGAAACACTGAAGCTTTCTTT

clone size: .
D gene: .
V gene: TRBV6-5
J gene: TRBJ1-1
CDR3 protein: CASSYETPTNTEAFF
CDR3 DNA: TGTGCCAGCAGTTACGAGACTCCAACGAACACTGAAGCTTTCTTT

clone size: .
D gene: .
V gene: TRBV21-1
J gene: TRBJ1-4
CDR3 protein: CASSNIEGHPHNDELDEFF
CDR3 DNA: TGTGCCAGCAGCAACATAGAGGGTCACCCTCATAATGATGAACTGGACGAATTTTTT

clone size: .
D gene: .
V gene: TRBV19
J gene: TRBJ1-4
CDR3 protein: CASSADTGSGEKLFF
CDR3 DNA: TGTGCCAGTAGTGCTGACACGGGGTCAGGCGAAAAACTGTTTTTT

clone size: .
D gene: TRBD2
V gene: TRBV19
J gene: TRBJ2-5
CDR3 protein: CASSPQRGDQETQYF
CDR3 DNA: TGTGCCAGTAGTCCTCAGCGGGGAGACCAAGAGACCCAGTACTTC

clone size: once
D gene: .
V gene: TRBV28
J gene: TRBJ1-1
CDR3 protein: CASSLSGLQNTEAFF
CDR3 DNA: TGTGCCAGCAGTTTAAGCGGACTGCAGAACACTGAAGCTTTCTTT

clone size: .
D gene: .
V gene: TRBV3-1/TRBV3-2
J gene: TRBJ1-5
CDR3 protein: CASSQLSNQPQHF
CDR3 DNA: TGTGCCAGCAGCCAATTATCGAATCAGCCCCAGCATTTT

clone size: .
D gene: TRBD2
V gene: TRBV7-9
J gene: TRBJ2-3
CDR3 protein: CASSLGSGGADTQYF
CDR3 DNA: TGTGCCAGCAGCTTAGGTAGCGGGGGGGCTGATACGCAGTATTTT

clone size: .
D gene: .
V gene: TRBV18
J gene: TRBJ2-5
CDR3 protein: CASSRDLEETQYF
CDR3 DNA: TGTGCCAGCTCACGGGACTTGGAAGAGACCCAGTACTTC

clone size: .
D gene: .
V gene: TRBV7-9
J gene: TRBJ2-1
CDR3 protein: CASSFYRVGGNEQFF
CDR3 DNA: TGTGCCAGCAGCTTCTACAGGGTAGGGGGAAATGAGCAGTTCTTC

clone size: once
D gene: TRBD1
V gene: TRBV6-1
J gene: TRBJ2-3
CDR3 protein: CASSVRGRTGATDTQYF
CDR3 DNA: TGTGCCAGCAGTGTACGTGGAAGGACAGGGGCCACAGATACGCAGTATTTT

clone size: .
D gene: TRBD1
V gene: TRBV9
J gene: TRBJ2-7
CDR3 protein: CAKGQGRSEQYF
CDR3 DNA: TGTGCCAAGGGACAGGGACGTTCCGAGCAGTACTTC

clone size: .
D gene: .
V gene: TRBV11-2
J gene: TRBJ1-1
CDR3 protein: CASSLDQQNTEAFF
CDR3 DNA: TGTGCCAGCAGCTTAGATCAACAGAACACTGAAGCTTTCTTT

clone size: .
D gene: .
V gene: TRBV28
J gene: TRBJ1-6
CDR3 protein: CASSLRGIGPFSSYNSPLHF
CDR3 DNA: TGTGCCAGCAGTTTGCGGGGGATAGGTCCCTTCTCCTCCTATAATTCACCCCTCCACTTT

clone size: once
D gene: TRBD2
V gene: TRBV3-1/TRBV3-2
J gene: TRBJ2-1
CDR3 protein: CASSQVSGGPFNEQFF
CDR3 DNA: TGTGCCAGCAGCCAAGTTTCGGGGGGGCCCTTTAATGAGCAGTTCTTC

clone size: .
D gene: TRBD1
V gene: TRBV2
J gene: TRBJ1-3
CDR3 protein: CASRAGTAAGNTIYF
CDR3 DNA: TGTGCCAGCAGGGCAGGGACAGCAGCTGGAAACACCATATATTTT

clone size: .
D gene: .
V gene: TRBV30
J gene: TRBJ2-7
CDR3 protein: CAGKGRLAGEQYF
CDR3 DNA: TGTGCCGGGAAAGGGCGCCTCGCGGGGGAGCAGTACTTC

clone size: .
D gene: .
V gene: TRBV19
J gene: TRBJ1-5
CDR3 protein: CASSIRGFQPQHF
CDR3 DNA: TGTGCCAGTAGTATTCGCGGGTTTCAGCCCCAGCATTTT

clone size: .
D gene: .
V gene: TRBV6-6
J gene: TRBJ1-4
CDR3 protein: CASSRLLGANNEKLFF
CDR3 DNA: TGTGCCAGCAGTAGGCTGTTGGGAGCTAATAATGAAAAACTGTTTTTT

clone size: few
D gene: .
V gene: TRBV11-1
J gene: TRBJ1-6
CDR3 protein: CASSLAWGQDSPLHF
CDR3 DNA: TGTGCCAGCAGCTTGGCTTGGGGACAAGATTCACCCCTCCACTTT

clone size: .
D gene: TRBD1
V gene: TRBV28
J gene: TRBJ1-2
CDR3 protein: CASTPGQINYGYTF
CDR3 DNA: TGTGCCAGCACCCCGGGACAGATTAACTATGGCTACACCTTC

clone size: .
D gene: TRBD1
V gene: TRBV18
J gene: TRBJ1-3
CDR3 protein: CASSHDRGQNTIYF
CDR3 DNA: TGTGCCAGCTCACACGACAGGGGGCAAAACACCATATATTTT

clone size: few
D gene: TRBD1
V gene: TRBV2
J gene: TRBJ1-2
CDR3 protein: CASIVGQGMMLDYGYTF
CDR3 DNA: TGTGCCAGCATCGTAGGACAGGGGATGATGTTGGACTATGGCTACACCTTC

clone size: .
D gene: TRBD1
V gene: TRBV3-1/TRBV3-2
J gene: TRBJ1-6
CDR3 protein: CASRAGGANSPLHF
CDR3 DNA: TGTGCCAGCAGGGCAGGGGGAGCTAATTCACCCCTCCACTTT

clone size: .
D gene: TRBD1
V gene: TRBV14
J gene: TRBJ2-2
CDR3 protein: CASSRDSPNTGELFF
CDR3 DNA: TGTGCCAGCAGCCGGGACAGCCCAAACACCGGGGAGCTGTTTTTT

clone size: .
D gene: TRBD1
V gene: TRBV3-1/TRBV3-2
J gene: TRBJ1-3
CDR3 protein: CASSLGTGGRNTIYF
CDR3 DNA: TGTGCCAGCAGCCTTGGGACAGGGGGTCGAAACACCATATATTTT

clone size: .
D gene: .
V gene: TRBV15
J gene: TRBJ1-4
CDR3 protein: CATPQGPSTNEKLFF
CDR3 DNA: TGTGCCACCCCCCAGGGGCCCTCAACTAATGAAAAACTGTTTTTT